The sequence of this TCR beta chain was determined in a study of cytomegalovirus exposure and HLA in healthy donors. Study-wide results and caveats: Available immune exposure information was restricted to CMV serostatus only.

PCR employed 60 Vbeta and 13 Jbeta primers. In the original workflow: Around 9.9 million shared chains were among the roughly 78 million unique TCR beta chains that a later analysis counted. TCRdb keeps only in-frame clones here, not all; method: immunoSEQ multiplex PCR. From that table come the V and J calls and clone size; the DNA was used to work out D and trimming. The data contain under 250,000 clones, around 80% of them singletons. This clone has only one observation. Its target is not known. Trimming pared 5 bases from V and 10 bases from J, leaving 14 bases between. Germline V gene data show CDR1 as SGHVS and CDR2 as FNYEAQ. The CDR3 is 13 amino acids.

The source material was PBMCs. The receptor's source is a woman under 40 in good health and CMV-seropositive. The chain employs TRBV7-6 and TRBJ1-4, with D maybe TRBD1 (5 bases). The CDR3 nucleotides are TGTGCCAGCAGCCACGAGACAGACGGAAAACTGTTTTTT. This translates into CASSHETDGKLFF.